This TCR beta chain was captured by sequencing in a study of OX40 agonist ivuxolimab in advanced cancers. Study at large: Prior anti-PD-1, anti-PD-L1 or anti-CTLA-4 therapy was allowed; approximately 40% had some.

As to this clone: Its antigen is undetermined.

Produced via immunoSEQ multiplex PCR; TCRdb's table is partial and in-frame only. The data contain tens of thousands of clones, 94% of them seen just once; the ten biggest clones take up 15% to 19%. Study-level findings and limits: Among the nonresponders, some also had low normalized T-cell clonal expansion.

Sampled blood was obtained at baseline, cycle 4 day 1, and cycle 7 day 1. Germline-derived CDR1 and CDR2 are MNHEY and SVGAGI. V was clipped by 2 bases and J by 1 base, with 14 bases between them. This CDR3 contains 16 residues. This TCR was sampled from an adult with an advanced solid tumor such as melanoma, head and neck, liver or kidney cancer. The rearrangement uses TRBV6-5 and TRBJ1-1; a weak D match, TRBD1 (6 bases). Sequencing used CD4+ or CD8+ T cells sorted from blood, obtained in a trial of the OX40 agonist ivuxolimab. CDR3 in amino acids: CASSYGGRRGNTEAFF. In DNA, the CDR3 is TGTGCCAGCAGTTACGGGGGGCGCAGGGGGAACACTGAAGCTTTCTTT.